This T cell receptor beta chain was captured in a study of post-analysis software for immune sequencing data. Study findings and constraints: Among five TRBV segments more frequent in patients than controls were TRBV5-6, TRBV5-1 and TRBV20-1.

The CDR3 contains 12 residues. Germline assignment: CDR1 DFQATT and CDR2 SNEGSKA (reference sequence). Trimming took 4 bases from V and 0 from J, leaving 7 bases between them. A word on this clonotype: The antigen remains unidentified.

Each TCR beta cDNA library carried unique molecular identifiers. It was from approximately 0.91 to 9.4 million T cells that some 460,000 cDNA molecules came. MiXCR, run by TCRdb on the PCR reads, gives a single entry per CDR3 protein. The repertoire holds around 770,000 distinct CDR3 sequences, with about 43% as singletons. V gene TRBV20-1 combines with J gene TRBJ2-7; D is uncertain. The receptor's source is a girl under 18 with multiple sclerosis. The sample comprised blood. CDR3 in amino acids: CSAISDSYEQYF. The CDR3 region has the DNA TGCAGTGCTATCTCGGACTCCTACGAGCAGTACTTC.